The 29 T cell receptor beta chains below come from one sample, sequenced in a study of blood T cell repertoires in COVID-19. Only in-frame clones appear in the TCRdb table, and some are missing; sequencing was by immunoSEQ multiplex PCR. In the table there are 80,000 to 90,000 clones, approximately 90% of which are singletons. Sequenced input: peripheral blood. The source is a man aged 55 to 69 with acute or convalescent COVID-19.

DNA of the CDR3: TGTGCCAGCAGCGCCGAGCCCGACACGCTCACCGGGGAGCTGTTTTTT. This encodes CASSAEPDTLTGELFF. The chain has TRBV9 and TRBJ2-2; no definite D call. CDR1 is SGDLS and CDR2 is YYNGEE in the germline V gene. The V and J ends lost 3 bases and 4 bases respectively, with 16 bases between them. This CDR3 has 16 amino acids.

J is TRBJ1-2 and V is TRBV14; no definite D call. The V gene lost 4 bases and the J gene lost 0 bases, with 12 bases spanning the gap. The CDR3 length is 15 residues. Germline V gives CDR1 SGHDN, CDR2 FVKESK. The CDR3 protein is CASSRKTGANYGYTF. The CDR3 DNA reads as TGTGCCAGCAGCCGGAAGACTGGTGCTAACTATGGCTACACCTTC.

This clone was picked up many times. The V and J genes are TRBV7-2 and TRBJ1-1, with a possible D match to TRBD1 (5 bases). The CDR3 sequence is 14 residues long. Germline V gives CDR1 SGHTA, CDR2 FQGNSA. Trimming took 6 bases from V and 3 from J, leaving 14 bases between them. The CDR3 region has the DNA TGTGCCAGCAGGGAGGGGACCTCGTACACTGAAGCTTTCTTT. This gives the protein CASREGTSYTEAFF.

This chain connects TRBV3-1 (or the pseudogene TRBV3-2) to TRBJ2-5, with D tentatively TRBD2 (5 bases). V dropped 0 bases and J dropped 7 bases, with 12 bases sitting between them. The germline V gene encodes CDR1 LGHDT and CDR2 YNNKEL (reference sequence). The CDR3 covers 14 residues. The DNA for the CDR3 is TGTGCCAGCAGCCAAGAGCCCAGCCGGGGGACCCAGTACTTC. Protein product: CASSQEPSRGTQYF.

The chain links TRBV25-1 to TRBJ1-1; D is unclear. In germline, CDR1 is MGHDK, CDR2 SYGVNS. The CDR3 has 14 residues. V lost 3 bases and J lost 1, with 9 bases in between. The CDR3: CASSDLTPNTEAFF. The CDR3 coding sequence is TGTGCCAGCAGTGATTTGACACCGAACACTGAAGCTTTCTTT.

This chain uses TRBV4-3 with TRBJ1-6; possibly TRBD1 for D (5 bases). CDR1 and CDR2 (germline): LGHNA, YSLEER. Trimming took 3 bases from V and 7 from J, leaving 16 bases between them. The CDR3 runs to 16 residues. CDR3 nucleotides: TGCGCCAGCAGCCAGAGCCCCGGGGGGGGGAATTCACCCCTCCACTTT. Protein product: CASSQSPGGGNSPLHF.

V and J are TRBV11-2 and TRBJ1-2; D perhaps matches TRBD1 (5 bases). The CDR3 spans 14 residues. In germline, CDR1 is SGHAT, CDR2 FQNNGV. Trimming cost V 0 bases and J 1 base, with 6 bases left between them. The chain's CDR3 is CASSLDQGNYGYTF. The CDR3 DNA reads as TGTGCCAGCAGCTTAGATCAGGGTAACTATGGCTACACCTTC.

This chain's CDR3 is CASSEARSGVAGNTIYF. CDR3 DNA sequence: TGTGCCAGCAGTGAAGCCCGTTCAGGGGTCGCTGGAAACACCATATATTTT. The chain employs TRBV2 and TRBJ1-3, with D perhaps matching TRBD1 (6 bases). Germline CDR1 reads SNHLY; CDR2 reads FYNNEI. The CDR3 totals 17 residues. Trimming removed 0 bases from V and 2 bases from J, with 14 bases in between.

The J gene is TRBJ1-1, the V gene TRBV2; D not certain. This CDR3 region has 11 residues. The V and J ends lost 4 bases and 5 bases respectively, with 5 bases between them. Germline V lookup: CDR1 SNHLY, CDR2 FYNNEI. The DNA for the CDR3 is TGTGCCAGCAGTGCCGTAACTGAAGCTTTCTTT. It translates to CASSAVTEAFF.

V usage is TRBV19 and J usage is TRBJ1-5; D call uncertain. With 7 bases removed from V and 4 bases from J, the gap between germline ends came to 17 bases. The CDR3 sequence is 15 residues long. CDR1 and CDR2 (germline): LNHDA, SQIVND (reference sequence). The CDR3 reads CASITPGRGNQPQHF. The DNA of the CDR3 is TGTGCCAGTATTACCCCCGGAAGAGGAAATCAGCCCCAGCATTTT.

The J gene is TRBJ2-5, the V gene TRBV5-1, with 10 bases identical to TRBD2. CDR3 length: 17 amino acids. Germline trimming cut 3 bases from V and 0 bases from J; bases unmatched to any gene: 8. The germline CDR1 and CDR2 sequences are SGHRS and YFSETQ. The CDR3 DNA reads TGCGCCAGCAGCTCCTCTATAGCGGGGGGATACCAAGAGACCCAGTACTTC. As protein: CASSSSIAGGYQETQYF.

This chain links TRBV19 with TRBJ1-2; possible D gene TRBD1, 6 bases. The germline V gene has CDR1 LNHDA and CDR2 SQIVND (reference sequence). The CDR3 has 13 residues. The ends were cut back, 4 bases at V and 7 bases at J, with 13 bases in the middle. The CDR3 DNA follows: TGTGCCAGTAGTACAACAGGGAAGAGTGGCTACACCTTC. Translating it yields CASSTTGKSGYTF.

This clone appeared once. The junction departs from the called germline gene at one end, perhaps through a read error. CDR3 bases: TGTGCCAGCAGTTACCAGGGGGCCAGGGGCACAGATGCGCAGTATTTT. Translating it yields CASSYQGARGTDAQYF. The chain couples TRBV6-2 or TRBV6-3 to TRBJ2-3, with TRBD1 matching 8 bases. Germline lookup yields CDR1 MNHEY and CDR2 SVGEGT. The CDR3 contains 16 residues.

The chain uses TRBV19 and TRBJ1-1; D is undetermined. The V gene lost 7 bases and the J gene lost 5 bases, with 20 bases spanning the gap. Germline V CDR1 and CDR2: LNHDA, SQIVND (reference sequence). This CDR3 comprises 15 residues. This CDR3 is CASKVLGLGNTEAFF. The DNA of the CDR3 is TGTGCCAGTAAAGTCCTTGGACTCGGCAATACTGAAGCTTTCTTT.

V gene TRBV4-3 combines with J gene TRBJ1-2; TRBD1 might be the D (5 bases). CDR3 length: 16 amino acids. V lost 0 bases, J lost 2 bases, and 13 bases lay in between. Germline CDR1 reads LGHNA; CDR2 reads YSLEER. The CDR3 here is CASSQDADRVNYGYTF. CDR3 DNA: TGCGCCAGCAGCCAAGATGCAGACAGAGTAAACTATGGCTACACCTTC.

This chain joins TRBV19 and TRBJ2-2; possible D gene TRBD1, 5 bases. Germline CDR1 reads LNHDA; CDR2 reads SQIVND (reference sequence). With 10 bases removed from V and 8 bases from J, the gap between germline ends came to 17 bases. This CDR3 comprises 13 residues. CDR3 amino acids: CATETDTPGELFF. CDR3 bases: TGTGCCACTGAGACAGACACACCGGGGGAGCTGTTTTTT.

In DNA, the CDR3 is TGTGCCAGCAGGCCCCGCGGGACAGGGGAATACGAGCAGTACTTC. Its translation is CASRPRGTGEYEQYF. The J gene is TRBJ2-7, the V gene TRBV7-2; 10 positions agree with TRBD1. Per germline, CDR1 SGHTA and CDR2 FQGNSA. The CDR3 runs 15 residues. The junction had 9 bases not matched to a gene; V was cut back by 6 bases and J by 4 bases.

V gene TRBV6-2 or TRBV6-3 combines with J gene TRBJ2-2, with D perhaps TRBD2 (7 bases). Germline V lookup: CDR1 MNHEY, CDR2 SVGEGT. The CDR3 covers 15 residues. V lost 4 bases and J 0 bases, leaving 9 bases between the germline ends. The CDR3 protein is CASSWGGPNTGELFF. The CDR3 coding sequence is TGTGCCAGCAGTTGGGGGGGGCCGAACACCGGGGAGCTGTTTTTT.

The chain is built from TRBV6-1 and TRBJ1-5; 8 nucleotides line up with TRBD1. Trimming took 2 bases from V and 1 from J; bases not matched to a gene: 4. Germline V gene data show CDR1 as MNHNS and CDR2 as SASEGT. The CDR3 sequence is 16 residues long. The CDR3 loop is CASSEWTGKSNQPQHF. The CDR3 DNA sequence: TGTGCCAGCAGTGAATGGACAGGGAAAAGCAATCAGCCCCAGCATTTT.

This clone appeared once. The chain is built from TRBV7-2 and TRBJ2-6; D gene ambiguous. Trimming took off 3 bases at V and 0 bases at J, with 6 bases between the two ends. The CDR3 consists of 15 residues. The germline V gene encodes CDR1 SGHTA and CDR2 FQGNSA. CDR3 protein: CASSLRNSGANVLTF. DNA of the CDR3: TGTGCCAGCAGCTTGAGGAACTCTGGGGCCAACGTCCTGACTTTC.

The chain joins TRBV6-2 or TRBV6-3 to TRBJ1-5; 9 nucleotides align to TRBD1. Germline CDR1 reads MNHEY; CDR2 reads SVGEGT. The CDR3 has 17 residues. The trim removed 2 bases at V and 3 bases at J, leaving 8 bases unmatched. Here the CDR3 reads CASSYLPDRGYNQPQHF. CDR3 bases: TGTGCCAGCAGTTACCTACCGGACAGGGGATACAATCAGCCCCAGCATTTT.

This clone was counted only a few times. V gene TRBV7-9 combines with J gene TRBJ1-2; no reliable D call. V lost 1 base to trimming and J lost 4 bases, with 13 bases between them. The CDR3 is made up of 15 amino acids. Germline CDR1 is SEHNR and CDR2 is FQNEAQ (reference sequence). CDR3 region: CASSLGGGLLYGYTF. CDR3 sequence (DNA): TGTGCCAGCAGCTTAGGTGGTGGACTTCTCTATGGCTACACCTTC.

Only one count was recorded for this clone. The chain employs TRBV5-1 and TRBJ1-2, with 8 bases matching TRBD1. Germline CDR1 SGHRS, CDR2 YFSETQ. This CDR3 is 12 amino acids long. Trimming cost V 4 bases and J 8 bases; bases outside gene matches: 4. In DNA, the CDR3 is TGCGCCAGCAGCCCCGGACAGGGAGGCTACACCTTC. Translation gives CASSPGQGGYTF. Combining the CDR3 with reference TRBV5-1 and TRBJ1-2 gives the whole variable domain KAGVTQTPRYLIKTRGQQVTLSCSPISGHRSVSWYQQTPGQGLQFLFEYFSETQRNKGNFPGRFSGRQFSNSRSEMNVSTLELGDSALYLCASSPGQGGYTFGSGTRLTVV.

This chain's CDR3 is CASSLGRSGVITGELFF. Written as DNA, the CDR3 is TGTGCCAGCAGCTTAGGACGTAGCGGGGTGATCACCGGGGAGCTGTTTTTT. This chain links TRBV7-6 with TRBJ2-2, with 8 bases matching TRBD2. The CDR3 loop spans 17 amino acids. Trimming removed 1 base from V and 4 bases from J; junction bases left unmatched: 8. Germline V CDR1 and CDR2: SGHVS, FNYEAQ.

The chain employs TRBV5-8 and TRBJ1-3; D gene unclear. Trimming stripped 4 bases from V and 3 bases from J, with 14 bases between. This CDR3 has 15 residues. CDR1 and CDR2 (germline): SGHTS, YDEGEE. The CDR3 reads CASSLDPRGGNTIYF. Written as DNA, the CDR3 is TGTGCCAGCAGCCTGGATCCGCGGGGTGGAAACACCATATATTTT. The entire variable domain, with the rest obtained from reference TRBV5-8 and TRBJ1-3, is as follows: EAGVTQSPTHLIKTRGQQATLRCSPISGHTSVYWYQQALGLGLQFLLWYDEGEERNRGNFPPRFSGRQFPNYSSELNVNALELEDSALYLCASSLDPRGGNTIYFGEGSWLTVV.

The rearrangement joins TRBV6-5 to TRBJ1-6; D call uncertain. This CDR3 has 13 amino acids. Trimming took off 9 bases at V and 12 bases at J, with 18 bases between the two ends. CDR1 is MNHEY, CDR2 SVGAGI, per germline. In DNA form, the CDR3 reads TGTGCCAGTTCCCCGAGAAGGAGCCTACCCCTCCACTTT. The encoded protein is CASSPRRSLPLHF.

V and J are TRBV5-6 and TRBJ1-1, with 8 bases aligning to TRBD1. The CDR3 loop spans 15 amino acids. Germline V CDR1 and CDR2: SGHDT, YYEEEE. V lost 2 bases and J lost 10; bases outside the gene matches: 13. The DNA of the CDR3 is TGTGCCAGCAGCTTTTTCCCAGGGGGCGCCGAGGGAGCTTTCTTT. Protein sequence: CASSFFPGGAEGAFF.

CDR3 sequence reads: CASRKDWMTGVSNQPQHF. CDR3 nucleotide sequence: TGTGCCAGCAGAAAGGATTGGATGACAGGAGTGAGCAATCAGCCCCAGCATTTT. J is TRBJ1-5 and V is TRBV28, with a possible D match to TRBD1 (6 bases). V was clipped by 6 bases and J by 1 base, with 22 bases between them. The CDR3 has 18 residues. CDR1 is MDHEN and CDR2 is SYDVKM in the germline V gene.

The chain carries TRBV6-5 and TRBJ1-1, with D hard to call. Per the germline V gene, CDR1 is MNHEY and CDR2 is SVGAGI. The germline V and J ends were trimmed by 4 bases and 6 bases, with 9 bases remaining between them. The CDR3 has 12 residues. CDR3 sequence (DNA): TGTGCCAGCAGTTCCACTAACTCTGAAGCTTTCTTT. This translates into CASSSTNSEAFF.